The 8 T cell receptor beta chains presented below share a single source sample, sequenced in a study of long-term antiretroviral therapy in people with HIV. The immunoSEQ assay was v3.0, run at survey level. Assay used: immunoSEQ multiplex PCR; TCRdb lists only in-frame clones, some missing. This repertoire shows tens of thousands of clones, less than 85% found once; its top ten account for roughly 7%. The sequenced sample was unsorted PBMCs, obtained 0.3 years after starting antiretroviral therapy. These receptors were collected from a man in his forties or fifties with HIV.

The rearrangement uses TRBV28 and TRBJ1-2, with D uncertain. The CDR3 extends over 15 amino acids. Trimming removed 8 bases at V and 4 bases at J, with 20 bases between. Germline loops: CDR1 MDHEN, CDR2 SYDVKM. The CDR3 spells CASRGVVTGGYGYTF. The CDR3 region has the DNA TGTGCCAGCCGGGGAGTGGTAACGGGTGGCTATGGCTACACCTTC.

V gene TRBV2 combines with J gene TRBJ2-2; no firm D call. The CDR3 spans 13 residues. V lost 6 bases to trimming and J lost 6 bases, with 11 bases between them. CDR1 is SNHLY and CDR2 is FYNNEI in the germline V gene. CDR3 sequence reads: CASRARSAGELFF. DNA of the CDR3: TGTGCCAGCAGGGCCCGGAGCGCCGGGGAGCTGTTTTTT.

V and J are TRBV10-3 and TRBJ1-1; D remains unclear. The CDR3 runs 16 residues. Per the germline V gene, CDR1 is ENHRY and CDR2 is SYGVKD. Trimming removed 5 bases from V and 4 bases from J, with 20 bases in between. CDR3 nucleotide sequence: TGTGCCATCAGTCCCCGGGCCCCTGGAGAGGGCACTGAAGCTTTCTTT. Encoded protein: CAISPRAPGEGTEAFF.

This clone has only one observation. This rearrangement joins TRBV29-1 to TRBJ2-1, with 9 bases identical to TRBD1. Germline V gene lookup returns CDR1 SQVTM and CDR2 ANQGSEA. V was clipped by 1 base and J by 7 bases; unmatched bases: 2. The CDR3 consists of 13 residues. CDR3 protein: CSVEGTGANEQFF. The CDR3 nucleotides read TGCAGCGTTGAAGGGACAGGGGCGAATGAGCAGTTCTTC.

The V call is TRBV28, the J call TRBJ1-4; 7 positions agree with TRBD1. The CDR3 extends over 17 amino acids. Trimming at V came to 4 bases and at J to 3 bases, leaving 11 bases not matched to a gene. The V gene's germline CDR1 is MDHEN and CDR2 SYDVKM. The chain's CDR3 is CASSSYRGFGANEKLFF. DNA of the CDR3: TGTGCCAGCAGTTCGTACAGGGGATTCGGAGCTAATGAAAAACTGTTTTTT. Looking up the rest from reference TRBV28 and TRBJ1-4 gives the full variable domain: DVKVTQSSRYLVKRTGEKVFLECVQDMDHENMFWYRQDPGLGLRLIYFSYDVKMKEKGDIPEGYSVSREKKERFSLILESASTNQTSMYLCASSSYRGFGANEKLFFGSGTQLSVL.

The gene calls are TRBV27 and TRBJ2-7; possibly TRBD1 or TRBD2 for D (7 bases each). The CDR3 has 17 residues. Germline loops: CDR1 MNHEY, CDR2 SMNVEV (reference sequence). V lost 3 bases, J lost 4 bases, and 22 bases lay in between. CDR3 coding DNA: TGTGCCAGCAGTTTCAGGTTGGAGAGGGGGCGGGGGTACGAGCAGTACTTC. Protein: CASSFRLERGRGYEQYF.

The V gene is TRBV5-1, the J gene TRBJ2-3; 7 nucleotides line up with TRBD2. Germline loops: CDR1 SGHRS, CDR2 YFSETQ. The trim removed 4 bases at V and 0 bases at J, leaving 5 bases unmatched. This CDR3 region has 15 residues. CDR3: CASSPGAGSTDTQYF. The CDR3, as DNA: TGCGCCAGCAGCCCCGGAGCGGGAAGCACAGATACGCAGTATTTT.

The J gene is TRBJ2-1, the V gene TRBV11-2; D not certain. This CDR3 region has 13 residues. Looked up from germline, CDR1 is SGHAT and CDR2 is FQNNGV. V was trimmed by 1 base and J by 5 bases, leaving 6 bases between them. CDR3: CASSLVMDNEQFF. As DNA, the CDR3 is TGTGCCAGCAGCTTAGTAATGGACAATGAGCAGTTCTTC.